This T cell receptor (beta chain) appears in the sequencing data of a study of blood T cell repertoires in COVID-19. J was trimmed by 5 bases and V by 10 bases; bases with no gene match: 13. This CDR3 comprises 14 residues. Germline CDR1 reads LNHDA; CDR2 reads SQIVND (reference sequence). Original handling: Amplification of reference gene primers provided the estimated nucleated cell counts. Sequenced by immunoSEQ multiplex PCR; TCRdb stores in-frame clones only, minus some. V and J calls and clone size come straight from that table; D and trimming were deduced from the DNA. The sample has around 39,000 clones; around nine tenths are singletons.

The chain uses TRBV19 and TRBJ2-7; 8 bases match TRBD1. The origin of this receptor is a human donor in a cohort sampled during active COVID-19. Sequenced: peripheral blood. The CDR3 sequence is CATKPTGGSHEQYF. The CDR3 nucleotides read TGTGCCACCAAACCTACAGGGGGTTCCCACGAGCAGTACTTC.